The clone carrying this T cell receptor beta chain has more than one count but fewer than ten. This entry is derived from a study of blood T cells in healthy people across ages. Researchers isolated at least 7 million PBMCs per sample. The use of a sample-barcoded 5' primer and a J-beta primer mix characterized a second PCR of roughly 6 to 11 cycles. TCRdb passed the 5' RACE reads through MiXCR, listing each CDR3 protein once. Among 950,000 to 1,200,000 distinct CDR3 sequences listed, roughly two fifths were seen once. The receptor was derived from a man aged 18 to 35 in good health. Input material: blood.

CDR3 sequence: CASSLAASGASGYTF. The CDR3, as DNA: TGTGCCAGCAGCTTAGCAGCGTCAGGGGCTAGTGGCTACACCTTC. The chain uses TRBV7-2 and TRBJ1-2, with D perhaps matching TRBD1 (6 bases). This CDR3 region has 15 residues. The ends were cut back, 0 bases at V and 7 bases at J, with 15 bases in the middle. Germline CDR1 is SGHTA and CDR2 is FQGNSA.